This record looks at one T cell receptor beta chain sequence and its context. These data are taken from a study of blood T cell repertoires in COVID-19. Overall study: PBMCs, B-cell-depleted T cells, or T cells provided the cDNA or gDNA that made up the material.

Produced via immunoSEQ multiplex PCR; TCRdb's table is partial and in-frame only. The sample lists 230,000 or so clones; 80% to 90% were seen once. The participants were between roughly 18 and 100 years old and came from under 25 US areas. Researchers sorted participants into cohorts using their self-reported clinical history. The CDR3 is made up of 15 amino acids. Germline CDR1 reads SGHTS; CDR2 reads YDEGEE. The V gene end was trimmed by 1 base and the J gene end by 4 bases; junction bases not matched to a gene: 4. The sample consisted of PBMCs or T cells enriched from blood (not recorded which). The chain combines TRBV5-8 with TRBJ1-2; 10 bases fit TRBD1. This TCR came from a woman aged 50 to 65 who had been exposed to COVID-19. The CDR3 DNA is TGTGCCAGCAGCTTGCCTTGGACAGGGGGCTATGGCTACACCTTC. It translates to CASSLPWTGGYGYTF.